The rows below give T cell receptor beta chains drawn from one sample of a study of blood T cell repertoires in COVID-19. Only in-frame clones appear in the TCRdb table, and some are missing; sequencing was by immunoSEQ multiplex PCR. Altogether more than 95,000 clones are present, about 88% being singletons, with the ten largest covering more than 0.9%. The sequencing input was peripheral blood. The receptors originated from an elderly woman with acute or convalescent COVID-19. Both conserved end residues are part of each CDR3. A D gene is named only where the DNA matches it firmly. Clone size, where shown, is once, few, many, or a class for clones that have expanded.

d_gene	v_gene	len	j_gene	abundance	CDR3nt	CDR3aa
-	TRBV28	15	TRBJ1-3	-	TGTGCCAGCAGCCCCCGGGAGGGGCTGAGAAACACCATATATTTT	CASSPREGLRNTIYF
-	TRBV10-3	14	TRBJ1-1	-	TGTGCCATCAGATTGACGGGGTATAACACTGAAGCTTTCTTT	CAIRLTGYNTEAFF
TRBD1	TRBV20-1	15	TRBJ1-2	-	TGCAGTGCTAGTCCCCTTGGACAGGGAAGCTATGGCTACACCTTC	CSASPLGQGSYGYTF
-	TRBV14	12	TRBJ2-5	-	TGTGCCAGCAGCCCGGGAGCCGAGACCCAGTACTTC	CASSPGAETQYF
-	TRBV9	14	TRBJ2-3	once	TGTGCCAGCAGCACACAGGCGATTACAGATACGCAGTATTTT	CASSTQAITDTQYF
-	TRBV7-9	15	TRBJ2-7	-	TGTGCCAGCAGCTTAGGGCTTGCGGGCCTGGGGGAGCAGTACTTC	CASSLGLAGLGEQYF
TRBD2	TRBV6-5	14	TRBJ2-4	-	TGTGCCAGCAGCGATCTAGCGGGGGGGAACATTCAGTACTTC	CASSDLAGGNIQYF
TRBD1	TRBV19	14	TRBJ1-5	-	TGTGCCAGTAGTGCTCGGACAGGCAAGCAGCCCCAGCATTTT	CASSARTGKQPQHF
-	TRBV6-5	11	TRBJ2-1	once	TGTGCCAGCTCTACCTACAATGAGCAGTTCTTC	CASSTYNEQFF
-	TRBV4-1	15	TRBJ2-7	-	TGCGCCAGCAGCCAAGTACGAGGGAGGAACTACGAGCAGTACTTC	CASSQVRGRNYEQYF
TRBD1	TRBV6-5	15	TRBJ1-5	once	TGTGCCAGCAGACGCGGGACAGGGGGAAATCAGCCCCAGCATTTT	CASRRGTGGNQPQHF
-	TRBV5-1	15	TRBJ2-7	-	TGCGCCAGCAGCACCCAAGGGACACCCTCCTACGAGCAGTACTTC	CASSTQGTPSYEQYF
TRBD1	TRBV7-9	17	TRBJ1-2	few	TGTGCCAGCAGCCCACAACCACCGGGACAGGGGTTCTATGGCTACACCTTC	CASSPQPPGQGFYGYTF
TRBD2	TRBV4-3	17	TRBJ2-3	-	TGCGCCAGCAGCCAAGGTGGGACTAGCGGCAACACAGATACGCAGTATTTT	CASSQGGTSGNTDTQYF
TRBD2	TRBV11-3	14	TRBJ2-3	-	TGTGCCAGCAGCAAAGCGGGAGGGTCAGATACGCAGTATTTT	CASSKAGGSDTQYF
-	TRBV6-5	15	TRBJ2-7	-	TGTGCCAGCAGACCCCGGTGGTCAGGGGTTGAAGAGCAGTACTTC	CASRPRWSGVEEQYF
TRBD2	TRBV7-9	15	TRBJ2-1	-	TGTGCCAGCAGTCTCGGGACTAGCGACTACAATGAGCAGTTCTTC	CASSLGTSDYNEQFF
-	TRBV6-2/TRBV6-3	12	TRBJ1-5	-	TGTGCCAGCAGTTACCCGGGGCAGCCCCAGCATTTT	CASSYPGQPQHF
-	TRBV2	13	TRBJ2-7	-	TGTGCCAGCAGTGAACAGGGACTCTACGAGCAGTACTTC	CASSEQGLYEQYF
-	TRBV25-1	12	TRBJ1-2	-	TGTGCCAGCAGTATTGGGCCCTATGGCTACACCTTC	CASSIGPYGYTF
TRBD1	TRBV5-1	16	TRBJ1-5	-	TGCGCCAGCAGCTTGGGGGGACAGACCAGCAATCAGCCCCAGCATTTT	CASSLGGQTSNQPQHF
-	TRBV6-5	13	TRBJ1-3	-	TGTGCCACCCACAGGCCCTCTGGAAACACCATATATTTT	CATHRPSGNTIYF
TRBD2	TRBV19	17	TRBJ2-5	-	TGTGCCAGTAGTACCCGTGGGCGGGGGACGATCCAAGAGACCCAGTACTTC	CASSTRGRGTIQETQYF
TRBD2	TRBV4-2	14	TRBJ2-1	few	TGTGCCAGCACTAGCGGGACATCATACAATGAGCAGTTCTTC	CASTSGTSYNEQFF
TRBD1	TRBV6-5	15	TRBJ1-5	-	TGTGCCAGCGGGGGACAGGTGGGTAGCAATCAGCCCCAGCATTTT	CASGGQVGSNQPQHF
TRBD2	TRBV7-3	16	TRBJ2-1	once	TGTGCCAGCAGCTTAGCTAGCGGGAGGGGGGCCAATGAGCAGTTCTTC	CASSLASGRGANEQFF
TRBD1	TRBV11-1	16	TRBJ2-3	-	TGTGCCAGCAGCCAACTTTCCGGGACAGGGGTAGATACGCAGTATTTT	CASSQLSGTGVDTQYF
TRBD2	TRBV4-1	15	TRBJ2-7	-	TGCGCCAGCAGCCAAGGTCCTAGCGGGATCTACGAGCAGTACTTC	CASSQGPSGIYEQYF
TRBD1	TRBV5-4	15	TRBJ2-7	-	TGTGCCAGCAGCCTGGGACAGGGACCGTACTACGAGCAGTACTTC	CASSLGQGPYYEQYF
TRBD1	TRBV5-5	14	TRBJ2-7	-	TGTGCCAGCATCCGCGGGCAGGGGGCGTACGAGCAGTACTTC	CASIRGQGAYEQYF
-	TRBV2	15	TRBJ1-2	-	TGTGCCAGCAAGATCGAGGGACTCGCTAACTATGGCTACACCTTC	CASKIEGLANYGYTF
TRBD1	TRBV7-6	16	TRBJ1-1	-	TGTGCCAGCAGCTTAGGGACAGGGGCGGTGGACACTGAAGCTTTCTTT	CASSLGTGAVDTEAFF
-	TRBV27	14	TRBJ1-6	-	TGTGCCAGCAGTCTAAACCGGGATTATTCACCCCTCCACTTT	CASSLNRDYSPLHF
-	TRBV4-1	15	TRBJ2-1	-	TGCGCCAGCAGCCTACACCAGGGCGGCGGCAATGAGCAGTTCTTC	CASSLHQGGGNEQFF
-	TRBV6-6	13	TRBJ1-2	-	TGTGCCAGCGCTTTACAGGAGGGCAGGGGCTACACCTTC	CASALQEGRGYTF
-	TRBV28	17	TRBJ2-6	-	TGTGCCAGCAGGTCCCAGTCATCTAGCTCTGGGGCCAACGTCCTGACTTTC	CASRSQSSSSGANVLTF
TRBD2	TRBV18	12	TRBJ2-1	few	TGTGCCAGCTCACCAGGGGGGGATGAGCAGTTCTTC	CASSPGGDEQFF
-	TRBV5-5	14	TRBJ1-2	-	TGTGCCAGCAGCCCCATTGTCCCTAACTATGGCTACACCTTC	CASSPIVPNYGYTF
TRBD2	TRBV13	16	TRBJ2-3	-	TGTGCCAGCAGCATCCGGACTAGCGGGGGACCAGATACGCAGTATTTT	CASSIRTSGGPDTQYF
TRBD1	TRBV10-3	13	TRBJ1-1	-	TGTGCCATAGGAACAGGGGGCAACACTGAAGCTTTCTTT	CAIGTGGNTEAFF
TRBD2	TRBV7-9	16	TRBJ2-1	-	TGTGCCAGCATCAAACTAGCGGGAGTTCTCTACAATGAGCAGTTCTTC	CASIKLAGVLYNEQFF
-	TRBV19	16	TRBJ1-6	-	TGTGCCAGTAGTATTCGAGGAGGATCCTATAATTCACCCCTCCACTTT	CASSIRGGSYNSPLHF
-	TRBV3-1/TRBV3-2	14	TRBJ1-3	once	TGTGCCAGCAGCCAAGCGAGCTCTGGAAACACCATATATTTT	CASSQASSGNTIYF
-	TRBV7-6	16	TRBJ2-5	-	TGTGCCAGCAGCTTAGGAGACCTGCGGGGGCGAGAGACCCAGTACTTC	CASSLGDLRGRETQYF
TRBD2	TRBV7-9	16	TRBJ2-2	-	TGTGCCAGCAGCGCCCAAGGCGGGGGGGCCACCGGGGAGCTGTTTTTT	CASSAQGGGATGELFF
-	TRBV28	13	TRBJ2-7	-	TGTGCCAGCAGTCTTCCCGGGATCTACGAGCAGTACTTC	CASSLPGIYEQYF
TRBD1	TRBV27	15	TRBJ1-5	-	TGTGCCAGCAGTTTTTCCCCGGGACAGGAGCAGCCCCAGCATTTT	CASSFSPGQEQPQHF
-	TRBV4-2	15	TRBJ1-6	-	TGTGCCAGCAGTCAACGTGGACAGTCGAATTCACCCCTCCACTTT	CASSQRGQSNSPLHF
-	TRBV28	15	TRBJ1-1	-	TGTGCCAGCAGTTTACTTGTCAGGGGTGACACTGAAGCTTTCTTT	CASSLLVRGDTEAFF
-	TRBV27	15	TRBJ2-2	-	TGTGCCAGCAGTCTGACAAATTGGAACACCGGGGAGCTGTTTTTT	CASSLTNWNTGELFF
-	TRBV18	14	TRBJ1-2	once	TGTGCCAGCTCACAGGACACACCTAACTATGGCTACACCTTC	CASSQDTPNYGYTF
-	TRBV6-2/TRBV6-3	17	TRBJ2-7	-	TGTGCCAGCAGTTTATCACCACTACAGGTATTCTCCTACGAGCAGTACTTC	CASSLSPLQVFSYEQYF
TRBD2	TRBV20-1	14	TRBJ2-7	-	TGCAGTGCTAGTCGATCTAGCGGGAGGGGCGAGCAGTACTTC	CSASRSSGRGEQYF
-	TRBV18	15	TRBJ2-2	-	TGTGCCAGCTCACAGACGAGGGCGAACACCGGGGAGCTGTTTTTT	CASSQTRANTGELFF
-	TRBV15	16	TRBJ2-5	-	TGTGCCACCAGCATCGAGAGGGTGGCGTATAAGGAGACCCAGTACTTC	CATSIERVAYKETQYF